Presented here are 26 T cell receptor beta chains from one specimen sequenced in a study of PD-1 blockade in classical Hodgkin lymphoma (dated by TCRdb to about 2020). Taken with the paper, the label for time point translates to: cycle 4 day 1 (C4D1), after less than 7 weeks of nivolumab. Every trial patient had relapsed after autologous stem cell transplantation, and cohorts A, B and C differed in prior brentuximab vedotin exposure. The library was generated by the immunoSEQ multiplex PCR assay. Sourced from immuneACCESS, this table was stored by TCRdb with only in-frame sequences that have V and J called. A share of the clones is absent; for the studies checked, an unresolved V gene accounts for under half, and the remainder has no known explanation. The sample contains fewer than 95,000 clones, approximately 86% of them found a single time. Of the sample, over 15% is held by the ten largest clones.

The source was peripheral blood mononuclear cells (PBMCs), collected before the fourth cycle of nivolumab. All receptors derive from a human donor with classical Hodgkin lymphoma.

The chain is built from TRBV21-1 and TRBJ2-7; the table's D gene call, TRBD1, was not cross checked with the DNA. TRBV21-1 is given as a pseudogene. The CDR3 runs 14 residues. The CDR3 is CASSERDSFYEQYF. Here the CDR3 DNA reads TGTGCCAGCAGCGAAAGGGACAGTTTCTACGAGCAGTACTTC.

Only one count was recorded for this clone. As DNA, the CDR3 is TGTGCCAGCAGCTCTCAGGGAGGGTCAGGCACAGATACGCAGTATTTT. It encodes CASSSQGGSGTDTQYF. The chain couples TRBV7-6 to TRBJ2-3; 7 nucleotides line up with TRBD2. CDR3 length: 16 amino acids. The germline V gene has CDR1 SGHVS and CDR2 FNYEAQ. V was pared by 4 bases and J by 1 base, with 8 bases of the junction left unmatched.

This clone has a handful of counts. The rearrangement uses TRBV15 and TRBJ2-7, with a possible D match to TRBD2 (6 bases). The CDR3 consists of 15 residues. CDR1 LNHNV and CDR2 YYDKDF come from the germline V gene (reference sequence). Trimming took off 2 bases at V and 1 base at J, with 12 bases between the two ends. The CDR3: CATSRPGLGSYEQYF. Here the CDR3 DNA reads TGTGCCACCAGCAGACCGGGACTGGGATCCTACGAGCAGTACTTC.

The chain has TRBV19 and TRBJ2-7, with 9 positions matching TRBD1. Germline CDR1 LNHDA, CDR2 SQIVND (reference sequence). J gave up 6 bases and V 1 base, and 4 bases lay outside the gene matches. The length of the CDR3 is 14 residues. This CDR3 is CASSIGTGASEQYF. For the CDR3, the DNA is TGTGCCAGTAGTATAGGGACAGGGGCTTCCGAGCAGTACTTC.

The rearrangement joins TRBV27 to TRBJ2-5; D remains unclear. Between the trimmed V and J ends, which lost 4 bases and 5 bases, there was a span of 11 bases. The germline CDR1 and CDR2 sequences are MNHEY and SMNVEV (reference sequence). The CDR3 length is 13 residues. Here the CDR3 DNA reads TGTGCCAGCAGTTACGGTCCCCGGGAGACCCAGTACTTC. Protein sequence: CASSYGPRETQYF.

There are a few counts of this clone. This rearrangement joins TRBV13 to TRBJ2-2, with a weak D call TRBD2 (5 bases). In germline, CDR1 is PRHDT, CDR2 FYEKMQ (reference sequence). The germline V and J ends were trimmed by 5 bases and 0 bases, with 10 bases remaining between them. The CDR3 sequence is 15 residues long. In nucleotides, the CDR3 is TGTGCCAGCAGCACCACCGGGACGAACACCGGGGAGCTGTTTTTT. As protein: CASSTTGTNTGELFF.

Only a few counts were recorded for this clone. The chain has TRBV4-2 and TRBJ1-2, with 11 nucleotides matching TRBD1. This CDR3 has 16 amino acids. Trimming removed 4 bases from V and 3 bases from J; junction bases left unmatched: 7. Germline V lookup: CDR1 LGHNA, CDR2 YNFKEQ. The CDR3 coding sequence is TGTGCCAGCAGCCCGGCTCGGACAGGGGGCGACTATGGCTACACCTTC. This gives the protein CASSPARTGGDYGYTF.

This clone was observed once. The chain has TRBV9 and TRBJ1-1, with a tentative D call TRBD1 (5 bases). CDR3 size: 14 residues. V was trimmed by 0 bases and J by 4 bases, leaving 10 bases between them. In germline, CDR1 is SGDLS, CDR2 YYNGEE. The CDR3 loop is CASSVVRAGTEAFF. For the CDR3, the DNA is TGTGCCAGCAGCGTAGTCAGGGCGGGCACTGAAGCTTTCTTT.

This clone is labeled as medium-sized. This CDR3 reads CASSSGRELFF. As DNA, the CDR3 is TGTGCCAGCAGCTCGGGTAGAGAGCTGTTTTTT. The chain is built from TRBV11-2 and TRBJ2-2, with D uncertain. Trimming cost V 4 bases and J 11 bases, with 8 bases left between them. From germline, CDR1 is SGHAT and CDR2 FQNNGV. This CDR3 has 11 amino acids.

The chain links TRBV9 to TRBJ2-1; D remains unclear. Looked up from germline, CDR1 is SGDLS and CDR2 is YYNGEE. This CDR3 is built from 16 residues. The V and J ends lost 0 bases and 0 bases respectively, with 10 bases between them. CDR3 residues: CASSVGLRGSYNEQFF. As DNA, the CDR3 is TGTGCCAGCAGCGTAGGGTTAAGAGGCTCCTACAATGAGCAGTTCTTC. The full variable domain, its missing parts supplied by reference TRBV9 and TRBJ2-1, is DSGVTQTPKHLITATGQRVTLRCSPRSGDLSVYWYQQSLDQGLQFLIQYYNGEERAKGNILERFSAQQFPDLHSELNLSSLELGDSALYFCASSVGLRGSYNEQFFGPGTRLTVL.

V is TRBV19 and J is TRBJ2-1, with 9 bases matching TRBD2. The CDR3 sequence is 16 residues long. V was pared by 4 bases and J by 0 bases, with 4 bases of the junction left unmatched. Germline V CDR1 and CDR2: LNHDA, SQIVND (reference sequence). The DNA for the CDR3 is TGTGCCAGTAGTACCGATAGCGGGAGCTCCTACAATGAGCAGTTCTTC. This gives the protein CASSTDSGSSYNEQFF.

This clone showed up just a few times. The chain has TRBV5-6 and TRBJ2-1; possibly TRBD1 for D (5 bases). The V end lost 0 bases, the J end lost 8 bases, and 15 bases lay between the germline ends. Germline CDR1 reads SGHDT; CDR2 reads YYEEEE. There are 15 residues in the CDR3. The CDR3 DNA reads as TGTGCCAGCAGCTTGGTGGGGCCTAAAACCGATGAGCAGTTCTTC. Translation: CASSLVGPKTDEQFF.

This chain uses TRBV27 with TRBJ2-1; D may be TRBD2 (5 bases). CDR3 length: 17 residues. Trimming shortened V by 8 bases and J by 5 bases, and 25 bases separated the two germline ends. CDR1 is MNHEY and CDR2 is SMNVEV in the germline V gene (reference sequence). In nucleotides, the CDR3 is TGTGCCAGCCGACGACCCCCGGGGTCGCGGGCAAACAATGAGCAGTTCTTC. Protein: CASRRPPGSRANNEQFF.

This clone was seen once. The rearrangement joins TRBV5-1 to TRBJ1-5; D remains unclear. Per the germline V gene, CDR1 is SGHRS and CDR2 is YFSETQ. V was cut by 0 bases and J by 5 bases, with 6 bases left in between. The CDR3 spans 13 residues. As DNA, the CDR3 is TGCGCCAGCAGCTTGGGCCAGCATCAGCCCCAGCATTTT. Residues: CASSLGQHQPQHF.

The chain joins TRBV28 to TRBJ1-1, with 8 bases that match TRBD1. The CDR3 covers 15 residues. Germline V gene lookup returns CDR1 MDHEN and CDR2 SYDVKM. Trimming cost V 5 bases and J 0 bases; bases outside gene matches: 5. CDR3 in DNA: TGTGCCAGCAGTCCCCGGACAGGGATGAACACTGAAGCTTTCTTT. Translation: CASSPRTGMNTEAFF.

The chain uses TRBV7-2 and TRBJ2-7; TRBD2 agrees at 9 bases. Germline CDR1 SGHTA, CDR2 FQGNSA. The CDR3 contains 16 residues. With 4 bases clipped from V and 0 bases from J, the junction kept 7 bases outside the gene matches. For the CDR3, the DNA is TGTGCCAGCAGCTCCATAGCGGGAGCCGTCTCCTACGAGCAGTACTTC. Its protein product is CASSSIAGAVSYEQYF.

V gene TRBV7-2 combines with J gene TRBJ2-3; a weak D match, TRBD2 (5 bases). The V and J ends lost 5 bases and 5 bases respectively, with 14 bases between them. Germline V gene data show CDR1 as SGHTA and CDR2 as FQGNSA. CDR3 length: 14 amino acids. CDR3 sequence reads: CASSPQRAVDTQYF. CDR3 DNA sequence: TGTGCCAGCAGCCCCCAGAGGGCTGTAGATACGCAGTATTTT.

CDR3 DNA: TGTGCCAGCAGCCCCAGCGGAACGAACACCGGGGAGCTGTTTTTT. This encodes CASSPSGTNTGELFF. The rearrangement uses TRBV6-5 and TRBJ2-2, with D possibly matching TRBD2 (5 bases). Trimming stripped 6 bases from V and 0 bases from J, with 11 bases between. In germline, CDR1 is MNHEY, CDR2 SVGAGI. This CDR3 region has 15 residues.

This chain uses TRBV5-4 with TRBJ2-6, with D hard to call. Trimming removed 0 bases from V and 0 bases from J, with 1 base in between. The CDR3 contains 14 residues. Germline values: CDR1 SGHNT, CDR2 YYREEE (reference sequence). In DNA, the CDR3 is TGTGCCAGCAGCTTGGCCTCTGGGGCCAACGTCCTGACTTTC. Its protein is CASSLASGANVLTF.

V gene TRBV21-1 combines with J gene TRBJ2-3; the table's D call of TRBD1 was not tested on the DNA. TRBV21-1 has pseudogene status. The CDR3 is made up of 15 amino acids. The CDR3 nucleotides are TGTGCCAGCAGTTCAAGACAGGCTGGCACAGATACGCAGTATTTT. Translation: CASSSRQAGTDTQYF.

The V and J genes are TRBV18 and TRBJ2-2, with 9 bases lining up with TRBD2. Trimming removed 6 bases from V and 2 bases from J; junction bases left unmatched: 7. Germline V gives CDR1 KGHSH, CDR2 LQKENI. This CDR3 is 16 amino acids long. The CDR3 bases are TGTGCCAGCTCCCGCTTACTAGCGGGTAACACCGGGGAGCTGTTTTTT. This gives the protein CASSRLLAGNTGELFF.

CDR3 residues: CATSSSSRLAKNIQYF. In DNA form, the CDR3 reads TGTGCCACCAGCAGTTCTAGCCGATTAGCCAAAAACATTCAGTACTTC. This chain connects TRBV15 to TRBJ2-4; tentative D call: TRBD2 (5 bases). Trimming pared 3 bases from V and 0 bases from J, leaving 12 bases between. The germline V gene has CDR1 LNHNV and CDR2 YYDKDF (reference sequence). CDR3 size: 16 residues. Combining the CDR3 with reference TRBV15 and TRBJ2-4 gives the whole variable domain DAMVIQNPRYQVTQFGKPVTLSCSQTLNHNVMYWYQQKSSQAPKLLFHYYDKDFNNEADTPDNFQSRRPNTSFCFLDIRSPGLGDTAMYLCATSSSSRLAKNIQYFGAGTRLSVL.

The chain recombines TRBV5-5 with TRBJ2-1; perhaps D is TRBD1 or TRBD2 (5 bases each). V was trimmed by 0 bases and J by 8 bases, leaving 12 bases between them. The germline V gene encodes CDR1 SGHKS and CDR2 YYEKEE (reference sequence). The CDR3 is made up of 14 amino acids. As DNA, the CDR3 is TGTGCCAGCAGCTTGGTCGGGGCATTAGATGAGCAGTTCTTC. Amino acids: CASSLVGALDEQFF.

The chain carries TRBV11-3 and TRBJ2-1, with 8 bases lining up with TRBD1. The CDR3 loop spans 14 amino acids. J lost 4 bases, V lost 5 bases, and 4 bases had no gene match. Looked up from germline, CDR1 is SGHNT and CDR2 is YENEEA. The CDR3 spells CASSPGQGYNEQFF. The DNA for the CDR3 is TGTGCCAGCAGCCCAGGACAGGGATACAATGAGCAGTTCTTC.

The rearrangement uses TRBV29-1 and TRBJ2-7; D could derive from TRBD1 or TRBD2 (6 bases each). Trimming took 4 bases from V and 4 from J, leaving 14 bases between them. CDR3 size: 13 residues. The germline V gene encodes CDR1 SQVTM and CDR2 ANQGSEA. CDR3 in DNA: TGCAGCGTTGGCGGGACACCCTTATACGAGCAGTACTTC. It is translated as CSVGGTPLYEQYF.

The chain links TRBV11-2 to TRBJ2-5, with 12 nucleotides matching TRBD2. The assigned J gene may be wrong: the sequence end matches TRBJ2-7 better. This CDR3 has 15 residues. Per the germline V gene, CDR1 is SGHAT and CDR2 is FQNNGV. The CDR3 protein is CASSTGTSGPHEQYF. The CDR3 DNA is TGTGCCAGCAGCACCGGGACTAGCGGGCCCCACGAGCAGTACTTC.